This TCR beta chain came from a study of beta chain features in type 1 diabetes. The table lists this clone with a few counts. No antigen is known for it. The authors reverse transcribed all of the isolated RNA, so sequencing captured expressed TCRB transcripts. Only in-frame clones appear in the TCRdb table, and some are missing; sequencing was by immunoSEQ multiplex PCR. The sample lists some 160,000 clones; 8.5% to 10% were seen once. Trimming took 0 bases from V and 9 from J, leaving 17 bases between them. This CDR3 contains 14 residues. Per germline, CDR1 GTSNPN and CDR2 SVGIG (reference sequence). Cell sorting via CD45RO/CCR7/CD25/CD127/CD95/CD27 was performed to obtain CD4+ naive, central memory, regulatory and stem cell-like memory cells. Study results and limitations: Sequencing the cDNA could make cells with high TCR expression show up more than they should. In all four CD4+ subsets, TCRB CDR3 length was significantly, moderately reduced in type 1 diabetes. Any HLA-type effect on TCRB rearrangement remained unresolved here.

Material for sequencing was central memory CD4+ T cells from blood. The TCR originated in a woman in her 30s with type 1 diabetes. V gene TRBV30 combines with J gene TRBJ1-1, with D perhaps matching TRBD1 (6 bases). The CDR3 reads CAWSVFGQLGKAFF. CDR3 DNA: TGTGCCTGGAGTGTTTTCGGACAGCTGGGGAAAGCTTTCTTT.